This passage covers 31 T cell receptor beta chains from one sample sequenced in a study of CXCR3-negative and CXCR3-positive naive CD8 T cells. Libraries of TRB cDNA were made by 5' RACE and carried UMIs. TCRdb re-analyzed the 5' RACE reads; it lists each CDR3 protein once, without DNA. Here the sample table reports fewer than 95,000 distinct CDR3 sequences. Source material: naive CXCR3- CD8+ T cells from blood. The subset: CD45RO-CCR7+CD27+CD95- naive CD8+ T cells lacking CXCR3 (TNR3-). These receptors originate from a human donor in good health. Some clones in this sample may be carry-over from other donors' samples.

The V and J genes are TRBV25-1 and TRBJ1-1; TCRdb's D call of TRBD1 is untestable without DNA. Germline V gene data show CDR1 as MGHDK and CDR2 as SYGVNS. The length of the CDR3 is 14 residues. The CDR3 sequence: CASSRQGQITEAFF.

This chain uses TRBV28 with TRBJ1-2; the TRBD1 assignment by TCRdb is unverifiable without DNA. The CDR3 totals 15 residues. CDR1 and CDR2 (germline): MDHEN, SYDVKM. The CDR3 region is CASSPVEGAVGGYTF.

J is TRBJ2-2 and V is TRBV19; TCRdb selects TRBD1, and the lack of DNA leaves this call unchecked. The CDR3 covers 18 residues. CDR1 and CDR2 (germline): LNHDA, SQIVND (reference sequence). CDR3 in amino acids: CASSILPGQGLNTGELFF.

The V and J genes are TRBV6-2 or TRBV6-3 and TRBJ2-7; TCRdb picks TRBD1, but there is no DNA to check that call. Looked up from germline, CDR1 is MNHEY and CDR2 is SVGEGT. The CDR3 runs 14 residues. Here the CDR3 reads CVSTPFTGASEQYF.

The rearrangement links TRBV28 to TRBJ2-1; TCRdb's D call of TRBD1 is untestable without DNA. Germline V gene lookup returns CDR1 MDHEN and CDR2 SYDVKM. The CDR3 is made up of 12 amino acids. CDR3 loop: CASSRPGAEQFF. Complete variable domain (other parts from reference TRBV28 and TRBJ2-1): DVKVTQSSRYLVKRTGEKVFLECVQDMDHENMFWYRQDPGLGLRLIYFSYDVKMKEKGDIPEGYSVSREKKERFSLILESASTNQTSMYLCASSRPGAEQFFGPGTRLTVL.

The rearrangement uses TRBV7-2 and TRBJ2-6; TCRdb's D call of TRBD1 is untestable without DNA. The germline V gene encodes CDR1 SGHTA and CDR2 FQGNSA. This CDR3 is 19 amino acids long. This CDR3 is CASSLVLGTHSSGANVLTF. The full variable domain, with the rest looked up from reference TRBV7-2 and TRBJ2-6, is GAGVSQSPSNKVTEKGKDVELRCDPISGHTALYWYRQSLGQGLEFLIYFQGNSAPDKSGLPSDRFSAERTGGSVSTLTIQRTQQEDSAVYLCASSLVLGTHSSGANVLTFGAGSRLTVL.

The gene calls are TRBV29-1 and TRBJ2-1; TCRdb names TRBD1, which stays unverified in the absence of DNA. Germline lookup yields CDR1 SQVTM and CDR2 ANQGSEA. The CDR3 extends over 13 amino acids. The CDR3 protein is CSLDRGDYNEQFF.

The chain combines TRBV29-1 with TRBJ1-1. This CDR3 comprises 13 residues. Germline V CDR1 and CDR2: SQVTM, ANQGSEA. CDR3 sequence: CSVEDTENTEAFF. Drawing the rest from reference TRBV29-1 and TRBJ1-1, the complete variable domain is SAVISQKPSRDICQRGTSLTIQCQVDSQVTMMFWYRQQPGQSLTLIATANQGSEATYESGFVIDKFPISRPNLTFSTLTVSNMSPEDSSIYLCSVEDTENTEAFFGQGTRLTVV.

This sequence joins TRBV9 and TRBJ2-1; the TRBD1 assignment by TCRdb is unverifiable without DNA. The length of the CDR3 is 13 residues. Germline V gene data show CDR1 as SGDLS and CDR2 as YYNGEE. This CDR3 is CASRPAGWNEQFF.

The rearrangement joins TRBV7-3 to TRBJ2-1; TCRdb's D call, TRBD1, is unchecked because there is no DNA. Germline values: CDR1 SGHTA, CDR2 FQGTGA. This CDR3 spans 14 amino acids. The CDR3 region is CASSSQVGVREQFF. Using reference TRBV7-3 and TRBJ2-1 for the parts outside the CDR3, the full variable domain is GAGVSQTPSNKVTEKGKYVELRCDPISGHTALYWYRQSLGQGPEFLIYFQGTGAADDSGLPNDRFFAVRPEGSVSTLKIQRTERGDSAVYLCASSSQVGVREQFFGPGTRLTVL.

The CDR3 sequence: CAWVLKGVNEQFF. The chain combines TRBV30 with TRBJ2-1. The V gene's germline CDR1 is GTSNPN and CDR2 SVGIG (reference sequence). The CDR3 loop spans 13 amino acids.

This chain joins TRBV4-2 and TRBJ2-5; TCRdb outputs TRBD2, but without DNA this stays unchecked. This CDR3 spans 13 amino acids. Germline loops: CDR1 LGHNA, CDR2 YNFKEQ. The CDR3 is CASSPSSGETQYF.

The V gene is TRBV29-1, the J gene TRBJ1-2; TCRdb picks TRBD1, but there is no DNA to check that call. The CDR3 length is 15 residues. Per the germline V gene, CDR1 is SQVTM and CDR2 is ANQGSEA. The CDR3 loop reads CSVGPLGGSSYGYTF.

The CDR3 region is CASSWGPGPRGTGELFF. The genes are TRBV5-5 and TRBJ2-2; TCRdb proposes TRBD2, but this gene call is untestable without DNA. The CDR3 has 17 residues. The germline V gene encodes CDR1 SGHKS and CDR2 YYEKEE (reference sequence).

The genes are TRBV3-1 and TRBJ2-2; TCRdb's assignment of TRBD2 cannot be checked, as there is no DNA. Germline assignment: CDR1 LGHDT and CDR2 YNNKEL (reference sequence). The CDR3 is 15 amino acids. The CDR3 reads CASSAGLAGAGELFF.

The chain employs TRBV12-3 or TRBV12-4 and TRBJ1-1. CDR3 size: 11 residues. The CDR3 spells CASRKNTEAFF.

The chain links TRBV20-1 to TRBJ2-1; as DNA is missing, the TRBD2 call by TCRdb cannot be tested. The V gene's germline CDR1 is DFQATT and CDR2 SNEGSKA (reference sequence). This CDR3 comprises 16 residues. The chain's CDR3 is CSARGGLPAPYNEQFF.

The chain recombines TRBV10-2 with TRBJ2-1; as DNA is missing, the TRBD1 call by TCRdb cannot be tested. CDR3 length: 11 amino acids. CDR1 WSHSY and CDR2 SAAADI come from the germline V gene. This chain's CDR3 is CASSTGAVGFF.

The chain employs TRBV7-6 and TRBJ2-7. Germline V gene data show CDR1 as SGHVS and CDR2 as FNYEAQ. This CDR3 region has 15 residues. The CDR3 region is CASSLWQTTPYEQYF. Full variable domain (missing parts from reference TRBV7-6 and TRBJ2-7): GAGVSQSPRYKVTKRGQDVALRCDPISGHVSLYWYRQALGQGPEFLTYFNYEAQQDKSGLPNDRFSAERPEGSISTLTIQRTEQRDSAMYRCASSLWQTTPYEQYFGPGTRLTVT.

The chain uses TRBV7-2 and TRBJ2-5; the TRBD1 assignment by TCRdb is unverifiable without DNA. This CDR3 has 13 amino acids. Per germline, CDR1 SGHTA and CDR2 FQGNSA. This chain's CDR3 is CASSRVGQETQYF.

V is TRBV10-3 and J is TRBJ2-2; the D call from TCRdb, TRBD2, cannot be confirmed without DNA. The CDR3 is made up of 16 amino acids. CDR1 ENHRY and CDR2 SYGVKD come from the germline V gene. CDR3 loop: CAIRPWDGPRAGELFF.

The rearrangement uses TRBV12-3 or TRBV12-4 and TRBJ2-2. The CDR3 runs to 14 residues. The CDR3 sequence is CASSLGLSTGELFF.

The CDR3 loop reads CASSQGPNTSLHF. The chain recombines TRBV4-3 with TRBJ1-6. This CDR3 contains 13 residues. Germline V gene lookup returns CDR1 LGHNA and CDR2 YSLEER.

J is TRBJ2-7 and V is TRBV7-9; the D call of TRBD1 rests on TCRdb alone, since no DNA is present to check it. The CDR3 extends over 13 amino acids. Germline CDR1 SEHNR, CDR2 FQNEAQ (reference sequence). The CDR3 reads CASSPPGSGEQYF.

The gene calls are TRBV20-1 and TRBJ1-1. The length of the CDR3 is 13 residues. Germline lookup yields CDR1 DFQATT and CDR2 SNEGSKA (reference sequence). This CDR3 is CSARHSDDTEAFF.

The CDR3 is CASSAQGAKGYEQYF. The J gene is TRBJ2-7, the V gene TRBV9; lacking DNA, the TRBD1 call made by TCRdb goes unchecked. This CDR3 contains 15 residues. The germline V gene has CDR1 SGDLS and CDR2 YYNGEE.

The chain couples TRBV12-3 or TRBV12-4 to TRBJ2-5; with no DNA, the TCRdb D assignment of TRBD1 cannot be verified. This CDR3 contains 13 residues. CDR3 in amino acids: CASSWGRSETQYF.

The chain combines TRBV27 with TRBJ2-1; TCRdb returns TRBD1, unconfirmable since there is no DNA. There are 16 residues in the CDR3. The germline CDR1 and CDR2 sequences are MNHEY and SMNVEV (reference sequence). CDR3 sequence: CASREFGTGGPNERFF.

The rearrangement joins TRBV29-1 to TRBJ2-3; TCRdb selects TRBD2, and the lack of DNA leaves this call unchecked. The CDR3 contains 15 residues. Germline CDR1 and CDR2: SQVTM and ANQGSEA. The CDR3 region is CSVEGLAGSTDTQYF.

The chain employs TRBV4-3 and TRBJ2-7; the TCRdb call, TRBD1, lacks DNA for checking. CDR3 length: 15 residues. Germline CDR1 is LGHNA and CDR2 is YSLEER. The CDR3 protein is CASSQDNRGGYEQYF.

The chain joins TRBV5-1 to TRBJ2-7; with no DNA, the TCRdb D assignment of TRBD1 cannot be verified. This CDR3 is 15 amino acids long. Germline CDR1 reads SGHRS; CDR2 reads YFSETQ. The chain's CDR3 is CASSPPDRGDYEQYF.